This T cell receptor (beta chain) was captured by sequencing in a study of blood T cell repertoires in COVID-19. Germline CDR1 reads MNHEY; CDR2 reads SVGEGT. This CDR3 has 12 residues. Trimming shortened V by 2 bases and J by 7 bases, and 8 bases separated the two germline ends. Repertoires were generated with immunoSEQ multiplex PCR, while TCRdb's copy carries only in-frame clones and drops some. The data hold 150,000 to 200,000 clones, with around 90% observed a single time. The TCR was taken from a man aged 55 to 70 with active or convalescent COVID-19. Input material: peripheral blood. V and J are TRBV6-2 or TRBV6-3 and TRBJ1-2; D perhaps matches TRBD1 (5 bases). The CDR3 reads CASSYGASGYTF. The CDR3, as DNA: TGTGCCAGCAGTTACGGGGCAAGTGGCTACACCTTC.